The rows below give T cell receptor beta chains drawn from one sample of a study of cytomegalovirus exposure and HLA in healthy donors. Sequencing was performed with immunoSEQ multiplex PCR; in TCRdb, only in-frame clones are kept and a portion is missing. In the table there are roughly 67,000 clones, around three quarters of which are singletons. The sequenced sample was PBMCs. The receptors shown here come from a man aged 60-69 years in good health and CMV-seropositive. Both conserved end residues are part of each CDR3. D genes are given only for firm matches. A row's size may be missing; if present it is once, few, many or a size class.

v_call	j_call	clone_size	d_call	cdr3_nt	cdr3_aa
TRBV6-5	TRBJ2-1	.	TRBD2	TGTGCCAGCAGTTACGGACTAGCGGGGACCAATGAGCAGTTCTTC	CASSYGLAGTNEQFF
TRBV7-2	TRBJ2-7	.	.	TGTGCCGGCAGCCTACAGGGTCGCGAGCAGTACTTC	CAGSLQGREQYF
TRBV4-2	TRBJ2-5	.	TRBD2	TGTGCCAGCAGCTTCCGGGTAGCGGGGGGCCAGGAGGAGACCCAGTACTTC	CASSFRVAGGQEETQYF
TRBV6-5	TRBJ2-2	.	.	TGTGCCAGCAGTTCACTGGGGGGAGGGGGGACCGGGGAGCTGTTTTTT	CASSSLGGGGTGELFF
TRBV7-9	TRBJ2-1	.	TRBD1	TGTGCCAGCAGCCCCGACAGGGTCTCCTACAATGAGCAGTTCTTC	CASSPDRVSYNEQFF
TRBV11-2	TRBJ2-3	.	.	TGTGCCAGCAGCACAAGCCTCCAGCGGCTGGATACGCAGTATTTT	CASSTSLQRLDTQYF
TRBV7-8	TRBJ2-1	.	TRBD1	TGTGCCAGCAGCTTACCCGGACAGGGGGAGGACAATGAGCAGTTCTTC	CASSLPGQGEDNEQFF
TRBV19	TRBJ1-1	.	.	TGTGCCAGTAGTAACATCGCGGGGCCTGGGAACACTGAAGCTTTCTTT	CASSNIAGPGNTEAFF
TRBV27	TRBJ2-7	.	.	TGTGCCAGCAGTTTAAGGGGAACTTCCTACGAGCAGTACTTC	CASSLRGTSYEQYF
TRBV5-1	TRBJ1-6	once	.	TGCGCCAGCAGCTTGGAACAGGGCAATAATTCACCCCTCCACTTT	CASSLEQGNNSPLHF
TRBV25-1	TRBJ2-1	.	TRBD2	TGTGCCAGCAGTGCCCCCCGGAGCGGGAGGGGCAATGAGCAGTTCTTC	CASSAPRSGRGNEQFF
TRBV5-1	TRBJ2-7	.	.	TGCGCCAGCAGCTTGGGGGTAGGGGGCTACGAGCAGTACTTC	CASSLGVGGYEQYF
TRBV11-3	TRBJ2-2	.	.	TGTGCCAGCAGCTTACCCCCTGGACAGAACCCGAACACCGGGGAGCTGTTTTTT	CASSLPPGQNPNTGELFF
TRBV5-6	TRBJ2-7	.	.	TGTGCCAGCAGCGATCAGGGGTTTAGGTACGAGCAGTACTTC	CASSDQGFRYEQYF
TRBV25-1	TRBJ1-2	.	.	TGTGCCAGCAGTGAGAGTCTTACAGGGAGGGGCGATGGCTACACCTTC	CASSESLTGRGDGYTF
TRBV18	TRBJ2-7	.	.	TGTGCCAGCTCACCACCGGGGCAGAACGAGCAGTACTTC	CASSPPGQNEQYF
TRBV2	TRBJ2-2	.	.	TGTGCCAGCAGCGGAGGGGGCGCGGAGGCCGGGGAGCTGTTTTTT	CASSGGGAEAGELFF
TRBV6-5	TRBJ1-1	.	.	TGTGCCAGCATCAGTGACACCCAGCGGGGTGAAGCTTTCTTT	CASISDTQRGEAFF
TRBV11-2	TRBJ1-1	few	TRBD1	TGTGCCAGCAGTTCGAACCCCAGGGGGGTTTATACTGAAGCTTTCTTT	CASSSNPRGVYTEAFF
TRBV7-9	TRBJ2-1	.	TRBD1	TGTGCCAGCAGCTTAGGACAGGGGCCTTACAATGAGCAGTTCTTC	CASSLGQGPYNEQFF
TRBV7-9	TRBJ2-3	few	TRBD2	TGTTCCAGCAGCTTCGGCGGGAGTGGAGTCAAAGATACGCAGTATTTT	CSSSFGGSGVKDTQYF
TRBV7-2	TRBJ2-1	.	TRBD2	TGTGCCAGCAGCTTACTGTTCGTGGCTAGCGGGGGGGACAATGAGCAGTTCTTC	CASSLLFVASGGDNEQFF
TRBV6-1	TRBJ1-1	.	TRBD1	TGTGCCAGCAGTCAGGGACAGGGGTACACTGAAGCTTTCTTT	CASSQGQGYTEAFF
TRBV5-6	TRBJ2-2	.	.	TGTGCCAGCAGCTTGAATCCGGGAAGCACCGGGGAGCTGTTTTTT	CASSLNPGSTGELFF
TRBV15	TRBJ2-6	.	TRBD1	TGTGCCACCCGGGACAGGGATGGGGCCAACGTCCTGACTTTC	CATRDRDGANVLTF
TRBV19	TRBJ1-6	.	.	TGTGCCAGTAGCCGGACTGCGGGGAATTCACCCCTCCACTTT	CASSRTAGNSPLHF